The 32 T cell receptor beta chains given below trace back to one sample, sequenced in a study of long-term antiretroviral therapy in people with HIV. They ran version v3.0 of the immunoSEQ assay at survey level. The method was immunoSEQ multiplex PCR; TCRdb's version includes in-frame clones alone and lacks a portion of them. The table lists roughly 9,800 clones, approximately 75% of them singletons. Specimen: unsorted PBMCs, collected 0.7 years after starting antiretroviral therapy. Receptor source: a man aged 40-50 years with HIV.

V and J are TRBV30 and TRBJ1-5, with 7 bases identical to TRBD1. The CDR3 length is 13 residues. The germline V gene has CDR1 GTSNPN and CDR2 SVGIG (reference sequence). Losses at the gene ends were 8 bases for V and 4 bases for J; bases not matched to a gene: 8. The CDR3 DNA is TGTGCCGCGGGACAGCTCTTAAATCAGCCCCAGCATTTT. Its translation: CAAGQLLNQPQHF.

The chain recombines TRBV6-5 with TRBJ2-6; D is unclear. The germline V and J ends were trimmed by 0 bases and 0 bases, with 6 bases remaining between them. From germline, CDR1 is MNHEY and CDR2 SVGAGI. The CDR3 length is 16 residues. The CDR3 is CASSYSPYSGANVLTF. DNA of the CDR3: TGTGCCAGCAGTTACTCCCCATACTCTGGGGCCAACGTCCTGACTTTC.

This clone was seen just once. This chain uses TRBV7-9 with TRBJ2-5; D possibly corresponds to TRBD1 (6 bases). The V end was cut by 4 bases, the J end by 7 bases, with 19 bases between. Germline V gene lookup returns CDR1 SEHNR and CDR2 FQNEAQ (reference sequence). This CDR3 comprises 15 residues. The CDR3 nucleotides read TGTGCCAGCAGCTCCACTGGGGGCCTTGGCGGGACCCAGTACTTC. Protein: CASSSTGGLGGTQYF.

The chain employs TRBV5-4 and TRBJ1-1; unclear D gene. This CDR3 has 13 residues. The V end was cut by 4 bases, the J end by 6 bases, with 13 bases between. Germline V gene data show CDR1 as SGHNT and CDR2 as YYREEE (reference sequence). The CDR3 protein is CASSTVGPPEAFF. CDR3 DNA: TGTGCCAGCAGCACAGTAGGACCTCCTGAAGCTTTCTTT. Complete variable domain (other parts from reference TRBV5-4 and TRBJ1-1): ETGVTQSPTHLIKTRGQQVTLRCSSQSGHNTVSWYQQALGQGPQFIFQYYREEENGRGNFPPRFSGLQFPNYSSELNVNALELDDSALYLCASSTVGPPEAFFGQGTRLTVV.

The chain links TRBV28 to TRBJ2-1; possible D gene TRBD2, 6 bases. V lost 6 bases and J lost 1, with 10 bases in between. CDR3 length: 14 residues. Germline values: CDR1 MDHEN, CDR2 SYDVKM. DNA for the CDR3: TGTGCCAGCAGAGGTAGCGGATCCTACAATGAGCAGTTCTTC. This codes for CASRGSGSYNEQFF.

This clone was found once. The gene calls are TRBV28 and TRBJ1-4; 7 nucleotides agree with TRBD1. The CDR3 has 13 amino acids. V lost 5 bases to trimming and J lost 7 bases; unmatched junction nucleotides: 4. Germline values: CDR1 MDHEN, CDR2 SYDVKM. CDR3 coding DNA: TGTGCCAGCAGTCCAGGACAGGTTGAAAAACTGTTTTTT. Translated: CASSPGQVEKLFF.

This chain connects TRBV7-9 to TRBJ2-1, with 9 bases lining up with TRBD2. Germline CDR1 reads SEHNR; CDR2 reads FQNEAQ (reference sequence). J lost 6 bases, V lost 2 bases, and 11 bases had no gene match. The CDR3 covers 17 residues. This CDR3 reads CASSLPLGGREINEQFF. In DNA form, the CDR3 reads TGTGCCAGCAGCTTACCCCTTGGCGGGAGGGAGATCAATGAGCAGTTCTTC.

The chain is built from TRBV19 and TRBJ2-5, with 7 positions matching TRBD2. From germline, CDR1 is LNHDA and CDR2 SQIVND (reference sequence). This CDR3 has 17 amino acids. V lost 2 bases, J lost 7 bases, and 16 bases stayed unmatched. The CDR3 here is CASSISIAGPVKGTQYF. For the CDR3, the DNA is TGTGCCAGTAGTATAAGTATAGCGGGCCCCGTCAAGGGGACCCAGTACTTC.

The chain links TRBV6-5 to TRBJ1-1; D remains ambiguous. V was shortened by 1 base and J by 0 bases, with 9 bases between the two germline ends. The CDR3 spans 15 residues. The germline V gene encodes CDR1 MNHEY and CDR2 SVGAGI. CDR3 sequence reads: CASSYFPGLNTEAFF. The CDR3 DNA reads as TGTGCCAGCAGTTACTTCCCGGGTCTGAACACTGAAGCTTTCTTT.

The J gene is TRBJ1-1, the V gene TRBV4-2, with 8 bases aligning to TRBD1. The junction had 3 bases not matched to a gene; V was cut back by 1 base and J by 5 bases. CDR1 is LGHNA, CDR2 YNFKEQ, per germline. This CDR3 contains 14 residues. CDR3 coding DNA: TGTGCCAGCAGCCAAGCCACAGGGGGGACTGAAGCTTTCTTT. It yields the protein CASSQATGGTEAFF.

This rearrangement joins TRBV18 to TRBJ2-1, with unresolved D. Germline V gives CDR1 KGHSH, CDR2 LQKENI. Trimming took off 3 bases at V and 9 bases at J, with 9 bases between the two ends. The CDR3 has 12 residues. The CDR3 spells CASSPQHGEQFF. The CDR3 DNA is TGTGCCAGCTCACCTCAACACGGTGAGCAGTTCTTC. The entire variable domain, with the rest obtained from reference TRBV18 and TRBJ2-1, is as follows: NAGVMQNPRHLVRRRGQEARLRCSPMKGHSHVYWYRQLPEEGLKFMVYLQKENIIDESGMPKERFSAEFPKEGPSILRIQQVVRGDSAAYFCASSPQHGEQFFGPGTRLTVL.

Written as DNA, the CDR3 is TGTGCCAGCAGCCCCGCCCGCGGACTAGCGGGAGTTGGCGCAGATACGCAGTATTTT. It translates to CASSPARGLAGVGADTQYF. The chain uses TRBV4-2 and TRBJ2-3, with 13 bases that match TRBD2. Germline values: CDR1 LGHNA, CDR2 YNFKEQ. Germline trimming cut 4 bases from V and 4 bases from J; bases unmatched to any gene: 14. The CDR3 runs 19 residues.

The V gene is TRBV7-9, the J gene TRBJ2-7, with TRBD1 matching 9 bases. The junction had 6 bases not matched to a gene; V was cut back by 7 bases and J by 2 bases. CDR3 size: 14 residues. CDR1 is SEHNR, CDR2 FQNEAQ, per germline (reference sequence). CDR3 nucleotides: TGTGCCAGCACCCCGGGACAGGGCCCCTACGAGCAGTACTTC. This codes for CASTPGQGPYEQYF.

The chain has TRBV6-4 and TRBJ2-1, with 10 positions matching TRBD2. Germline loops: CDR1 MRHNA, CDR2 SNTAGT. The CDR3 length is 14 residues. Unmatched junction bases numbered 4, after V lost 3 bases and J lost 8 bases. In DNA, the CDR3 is TGTGCCAGCAGTGAGTCTAGCGGGAGCGATGAGCAGTTCTTC. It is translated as CASSESSGSDEQFF.

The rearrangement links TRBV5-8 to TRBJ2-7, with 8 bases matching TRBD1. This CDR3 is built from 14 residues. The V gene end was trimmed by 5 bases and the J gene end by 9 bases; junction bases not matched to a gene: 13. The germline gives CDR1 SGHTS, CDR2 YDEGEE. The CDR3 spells CASSSGQGQSGQYF. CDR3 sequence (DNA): TGTGCCAGCAGTTCCGGACAGGGACAGTCTGGGCAGTACTTC.

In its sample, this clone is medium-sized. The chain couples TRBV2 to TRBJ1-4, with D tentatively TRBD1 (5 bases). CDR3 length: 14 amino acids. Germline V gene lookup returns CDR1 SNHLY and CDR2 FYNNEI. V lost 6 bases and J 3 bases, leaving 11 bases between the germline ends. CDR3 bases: TGTGCCAGCAGCGACAGCTTCTCTAATGAAAAACTGTTTTTT. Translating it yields CASSDSFSNEKLFF.

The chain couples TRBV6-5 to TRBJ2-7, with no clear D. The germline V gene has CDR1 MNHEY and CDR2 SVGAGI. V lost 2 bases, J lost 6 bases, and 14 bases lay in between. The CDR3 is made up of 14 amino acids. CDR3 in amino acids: CASSYGQPQAEQYF. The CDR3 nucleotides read TGTGCCAGCAGTTACGGGCAACCACAAGCCGAGCAGTACTTC.

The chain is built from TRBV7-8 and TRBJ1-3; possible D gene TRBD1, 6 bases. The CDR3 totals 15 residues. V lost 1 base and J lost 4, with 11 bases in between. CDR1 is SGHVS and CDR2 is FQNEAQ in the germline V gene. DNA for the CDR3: TGTGCCAGCAGCTTAGGGGGGGCGACGGGAAACACCATATATTTT. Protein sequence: CASSLGGATGNTIYF. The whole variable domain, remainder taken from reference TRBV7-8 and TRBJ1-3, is GAGVSQSPRYKVAKRGQDVALRCDPISGHVSLFWYQQALGQGPEFLTYFQNEAQLDKSGLPSDRFFAERPEGSVSTLKIQRTQQEDSAVYLCASSLGGATGNTIYFGEGSWLTVV.

CDR3 sequence reads: CASSQAIRGTQYF. In nucleotides, the CDR3 is TGCGCCAGCAGCCAAGCCATCAGGGGCACACAGTACTTC. This chain links TRBV4-1 with TRBJ2-4, with D perhaps TRBD1 (6 bases). Trimming left V 1 base short and J 13 bases short, with 14 bases between. CDR1 and CDR2 from the germline V gene are MGHRA and YSYEKL. The CDR3 contains 13 residues.

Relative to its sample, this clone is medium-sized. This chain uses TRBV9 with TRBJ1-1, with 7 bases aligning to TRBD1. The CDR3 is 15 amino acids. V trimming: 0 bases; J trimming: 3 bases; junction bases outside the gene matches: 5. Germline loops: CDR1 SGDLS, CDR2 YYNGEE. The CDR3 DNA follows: TGTGCCAGCAGCGTAGCGGAGGGGGCGCACACTGAAGCTTTCTTT. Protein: CASSVAEGAHTEAFF.

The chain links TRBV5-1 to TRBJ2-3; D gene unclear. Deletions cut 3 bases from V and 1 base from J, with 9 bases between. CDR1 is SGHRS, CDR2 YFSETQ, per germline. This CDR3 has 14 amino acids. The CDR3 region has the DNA TGCGCCAGCAGCTCATCGACCGGCACAGATACGCAGTATTTT. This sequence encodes CASSSSTGTDTQYF.

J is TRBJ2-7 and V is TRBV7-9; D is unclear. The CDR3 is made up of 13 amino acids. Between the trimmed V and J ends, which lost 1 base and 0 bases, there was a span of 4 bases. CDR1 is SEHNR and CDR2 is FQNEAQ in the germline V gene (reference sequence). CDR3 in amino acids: CASSLGNSYEQYF. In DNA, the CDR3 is TGTGCCAGCAGCTTAGGCAACTCCTACGAGCAGTACTTC.

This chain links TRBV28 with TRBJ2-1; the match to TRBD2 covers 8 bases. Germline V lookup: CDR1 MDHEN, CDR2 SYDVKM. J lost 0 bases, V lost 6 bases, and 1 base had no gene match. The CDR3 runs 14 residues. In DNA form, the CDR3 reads TGTGCCAGCAGGAGCGGGAGCTCCTACAATGAGCAGTTCTTC. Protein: CASRSGSSYNEQFF.

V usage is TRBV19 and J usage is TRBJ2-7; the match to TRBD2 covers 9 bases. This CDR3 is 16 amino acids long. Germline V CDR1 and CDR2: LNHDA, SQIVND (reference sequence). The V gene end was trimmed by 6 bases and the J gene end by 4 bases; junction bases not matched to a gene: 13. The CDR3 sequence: CASRRTTSGHLYEQYF. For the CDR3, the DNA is TGTGCCAGTAGGCGAACGACTAGCGGTCACCTTTACGAGCAGTACTTC.

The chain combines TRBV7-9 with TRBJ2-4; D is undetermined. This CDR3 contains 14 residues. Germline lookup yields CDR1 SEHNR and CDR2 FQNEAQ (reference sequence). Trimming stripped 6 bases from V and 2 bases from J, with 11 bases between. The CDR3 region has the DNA TGTGCCAGCAGGCGTCAGACGTCCAAAAACATTCAGTACTTC. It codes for CASRRQTSKNIQYF. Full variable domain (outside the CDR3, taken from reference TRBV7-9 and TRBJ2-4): DTGVSQNPRHKITKRGQNVTFRCDPISEHNRLYWYRQTLGQGPEFLTYFQNEAQLEKSRLLSDRFSAERPKGSFSTLEIQRTEQGDSAMYLCASRRQTSKNIQYFGAGTRLSVL.

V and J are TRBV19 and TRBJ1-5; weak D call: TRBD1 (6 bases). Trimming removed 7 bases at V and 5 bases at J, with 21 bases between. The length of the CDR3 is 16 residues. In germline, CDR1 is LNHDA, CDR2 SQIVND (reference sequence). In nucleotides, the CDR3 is TGTGCCAGTACCGCCTGGACTCTGAGGGGGGATCAGCCCCAGCATTTT. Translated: CASTAWTLRGDQPQHF.

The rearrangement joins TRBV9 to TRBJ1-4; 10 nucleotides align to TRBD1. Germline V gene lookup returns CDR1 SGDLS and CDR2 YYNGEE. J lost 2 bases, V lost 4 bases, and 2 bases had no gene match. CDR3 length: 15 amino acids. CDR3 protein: CASSLTGGTNEKLFF. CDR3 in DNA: TGTGCCAGCAGCTTGACAGGGGGCACTAATGAAAAACTGTTTTTT.

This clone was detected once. CDR3 in DNA: TGTGCCAGCAGCGGTAGTCCTCGGACTAGCGGTGATTACGAGCAGTACTTC. Its translation is CASSGSPRTSGDYEQYF. This chain links TRBV9 with TRBJ2-7; 10 positions agree with TRBD2. The V and J ends lost 3 bases and 4 bases, in that order; junction bases with no gene match: 13. The CDR3 sequence is 17 residues long. CDR1 SGDLS and CDR2 YYNGEE come from the germline V gene.

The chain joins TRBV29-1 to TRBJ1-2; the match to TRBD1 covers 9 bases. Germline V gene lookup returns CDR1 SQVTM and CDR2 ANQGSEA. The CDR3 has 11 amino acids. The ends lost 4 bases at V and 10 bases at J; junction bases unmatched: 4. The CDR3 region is CSVVRTGDYTF. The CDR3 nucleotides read TGCAGCGTTGTTAGGACAGGGGACTACACCTTC.

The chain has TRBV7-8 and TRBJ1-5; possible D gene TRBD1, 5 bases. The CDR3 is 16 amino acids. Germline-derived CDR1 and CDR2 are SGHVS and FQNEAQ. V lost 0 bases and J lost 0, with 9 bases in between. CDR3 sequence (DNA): TGTGCCAGCAGCTTAGCGGCGACAGATAGCAATCAGCCCCAGCATTTT. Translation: CASSLAATDSNQPQHF.

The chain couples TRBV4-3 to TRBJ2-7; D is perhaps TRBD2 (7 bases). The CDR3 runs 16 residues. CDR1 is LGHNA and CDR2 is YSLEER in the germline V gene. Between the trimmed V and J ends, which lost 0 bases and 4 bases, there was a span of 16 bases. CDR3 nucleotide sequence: TGCGCCAGCAGCCAAGAAGGAGGGGGGGTTTCTTACGAGCAGTACTTC. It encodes CASSQEGGGVSYEQYF.

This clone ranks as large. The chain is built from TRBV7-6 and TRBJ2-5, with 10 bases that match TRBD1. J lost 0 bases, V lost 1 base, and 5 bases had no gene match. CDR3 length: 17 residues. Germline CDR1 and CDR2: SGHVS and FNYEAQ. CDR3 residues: CASSLGPGTGDQETQYF. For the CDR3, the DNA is TGTGCCAGCAGCTTAGGCCCCGGGACAGGGGACCAAGAGACCCAGTACTTC.